These T cell receptor beta chains were read from a single sample in a study of identifying expanded T cells in peripheral blood. TCRdb keeps only in-frame clones here, not all; method: immunoSEQ multiplex PCR. Found here are some 97,000 clones, 80% to 90% of them singletons; the top ten hold more than 5.5%. Sequencing was performed on blood. The receptors stem from a person aged 18 to 75 in good health. Each CDR3 is given with its conserved first and last residue. D genes are given only for firm matches. Expanded clones are given a class, and other clones once, few, many or no size at all.

V,J,D,size,CDR3,DNA
TRBV19,TRBJ1-5,-,-,CASCGGSLKGVSNQPQHF,TGTGCCAGTTGCGGGGGATCGTTAAAGGGAGTGAGCAATCAGCCCCAGCATTTT
TRBV30,TRBJ1-1,-,-,CAWSVRKEAFF,TGTGCCTGGAGTGTGAGGAAGGAAGCTTTCTTT
TRBV2,TRBJ1-1,-,-,CASGFGPEAFF,TGTGCCAGCGGCTTTGGCCCCGAAGCTTTCTTT
TRBV7-3,TRBJ2-3,TRBD2,-,CASSPETSGVTDTQYF,TGTGCCAGCAGCCCGGAGACTAGCGGGGTCACAGATACGCAGTATTTT
TRBV27,TRBJ2-3,TRBD2,-,CASKPGGFTDTQYF,TGTGCCAGCAAACCGGGGGGGTTTACGGATACGCAGTATTTT
TRBV5-1,TRBJ2-3,TRBD1,-,CASSVGQGTDTQYF,TGCGCCAGCAGCGTGGGACAGGGTACAGATACGCAGTATTTT
TRBV5-1,TRBJ2-1,TRBD1,-,CASSLFGQGPNEQFF,TGCGCCAGCAGCTTGTTTGGACAGGGTCCCAATGAGCAGTTCTTC
TRBV7-2,TRBJ1-1,TRBD1,-,CASSLQDRRDTEAFF,TGTGCCAGCAGCCTCCAGGACAGGCGGGACACTGAAGCTTTCTTT
TRBV19,TRBJ1-5,-,-,CASSDTPNSNQPQHF,TGTGCCAGTAGTGACACCCCCAATAGCAATCAGCCCCAGCATTTT
TRBV20-1,TRBJ1-2,-,once,CSATAAYGYTF,TGCAGTGCTACCGCGGCCTATGGCTACACCTTC
TRBV19,TRBJ1-6,-,-,CASSRGQGSLGDSPLHF,TGTGCCAGTAGTCGGGGTCAGGGGAGCCTGGGGGATTCACCCCTCCACTTT
TRBV7-6,TRBJ2-1,-,-,CASSLDWTADEQFF,TGTGCCAGCAGCTTAGATTGGACAGCCGATGAGCAGTTCTTC
TRBV21-1,TRBJ1-6,-,-,CASARTLPTGVSPLHF,TGTGCCAGCGCCCGAACCTTGCCGACAGGGGTCTCACCCCTCCACTTT
TRBV5-4,TRBJ1-1,-,-,CASSVGAGVLTEAFF,TGTGCCAGCAGCGTCGGTGCCGGGGTTTTGACTGAAGCTTTCTTT
TRBV19,TRBJ2-5,TRBD2,-,CASSPEFVSGTSGRETQYF,TGTGCCAGTAGTCCCGAATTCGTTTCCGGGACTAGCGGGAGAGAGACCCAGTACTTC
TRBV19,TRBJ2-1,-,-,CASSIGSSYNEQFF,TGTGCCAGTAGTATAGGGAGCTCCTACAATGAGCAGTTCTTC
TRBV5-1,TRBJ2-5,-,-,CASSFLGGVGETQYF,TGCGCCAGCAGCTTCTTAGGGGGAGTGGGAGAGACCCAGTACTTC
TRBV13,TRBJ2-7,-,-,CASSPRGAGEQYF,TGTGCCAGCAGCCCCAGGGGTGCGGGGGAGCAGTACTTC
TRBV9,TRBJ2-7,TRBD1,-,CASSVGDSDYEQYF,TGTGCCAGCAGCGTAGGGGACAGCGACTACGAGCAGTACTTC
TRBV19,TRBJ1-2,TRBD1,-,CASSTFQQGRSGYTF,TGTGCCAGTAGTACGTTCCAACAGGGGCGGAGTGGCTACACCTTC
TRBV6-5,TRBJ1-1,-,-,CASRPRTVNTEAFF,TGTGCCAGCAGACCAAGGACGGTGAACACTGAAGCTTTCTTT
TRBV4-3,TRBJ2-1,-,-,CASSLNRGGRPYNEQFF,TGCGCCAGCAGCCTCAATAGGGGGGGGCGGCCCTACAATGAGCAGTTCTTC
TRBV4-1,TRBJ2-1,-,-,CASVAGPIRDYNEQFF,TGCGCCAGCGTAGCCGGACCCATCCGAGATTACAATGAGCAGTTCTTC
TRBV9,TRBJ2-3,TRBD2,-,CASSASGNTDTQYF,TGTGCCAGCAGCGCTAGCGGGAACACAGATACGCAGTATTTT
TRBV30,TRBJ1-1,-,-,CAWSPGSGNTEAFF,TGTGCCTGGAGTCCGGGGAGCGGAAACACTGAAGCTTTCTTT